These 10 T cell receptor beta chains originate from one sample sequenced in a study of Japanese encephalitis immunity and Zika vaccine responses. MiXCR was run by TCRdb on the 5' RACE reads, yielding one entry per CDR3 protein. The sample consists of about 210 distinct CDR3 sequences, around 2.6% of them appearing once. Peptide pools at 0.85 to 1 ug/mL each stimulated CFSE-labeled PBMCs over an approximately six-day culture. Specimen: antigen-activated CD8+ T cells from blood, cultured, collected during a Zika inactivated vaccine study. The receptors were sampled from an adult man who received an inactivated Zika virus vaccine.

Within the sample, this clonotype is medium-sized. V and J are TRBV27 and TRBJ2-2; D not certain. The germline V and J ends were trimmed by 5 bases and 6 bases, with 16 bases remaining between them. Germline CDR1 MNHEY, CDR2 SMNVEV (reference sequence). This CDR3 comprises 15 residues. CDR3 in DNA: TGTGCCAGCAGTCCAAACGGGCTCAACGCCGGGGAGCTGTTTTTT. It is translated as CASSPNGLNAGELFF.

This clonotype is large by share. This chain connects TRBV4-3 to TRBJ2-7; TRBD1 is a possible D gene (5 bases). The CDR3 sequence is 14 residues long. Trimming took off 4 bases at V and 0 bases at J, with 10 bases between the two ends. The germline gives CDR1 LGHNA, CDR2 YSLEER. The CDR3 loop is CASSLTDSSYEQYF. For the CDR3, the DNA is TGCGCCAGCAGCCTGACAGATAGCTCCTACGAGCAGTACTTC.

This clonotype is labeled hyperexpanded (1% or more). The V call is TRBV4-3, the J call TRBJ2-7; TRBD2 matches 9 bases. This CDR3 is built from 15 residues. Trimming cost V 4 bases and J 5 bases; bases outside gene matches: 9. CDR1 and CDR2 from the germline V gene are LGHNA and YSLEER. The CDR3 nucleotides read TGCGCCAGCAGCCTGGTTAGCGGGGGACTCAACGAGCAGTACTTC. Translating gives CASSLVSGGLNEQYF.

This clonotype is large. The CDR3 region is CASSQSGQGNQPQHF. In DNA form, the CDR3 reads TGCGCCAGCAGTCAATCGGGACAGGGCAATCAGCCCCAGCATTTT. The J gene is TRBJ1-5, the V gene TRBV23-1; 8 bases agree with TRBD1. TRBV23-1 qualifies as an ORF whose function is uncertain. This CDR3 contains 15 residues. J gave up 2 bases and V 0 bases, and 0 bases lay outside the gene matches.

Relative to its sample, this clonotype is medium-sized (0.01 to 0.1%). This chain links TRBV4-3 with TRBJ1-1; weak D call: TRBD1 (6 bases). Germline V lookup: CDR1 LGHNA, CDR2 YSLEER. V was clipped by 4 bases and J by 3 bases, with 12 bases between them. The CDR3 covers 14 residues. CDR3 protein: CASSPPGAHTEAFF. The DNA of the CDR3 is TGCGCCAGCAGCCCACCGGGGGCCCACACTGAAGCTTTCTTT.

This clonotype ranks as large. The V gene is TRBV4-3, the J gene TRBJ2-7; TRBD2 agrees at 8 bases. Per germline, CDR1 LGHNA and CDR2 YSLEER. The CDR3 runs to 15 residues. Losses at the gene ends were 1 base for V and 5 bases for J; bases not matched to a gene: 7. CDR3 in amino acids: CASSQVGGVTNEQYF. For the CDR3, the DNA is TGCGCCAGCAGCCAAGTCGGGGGGGTAACCAACGAGCAGTACTTC.

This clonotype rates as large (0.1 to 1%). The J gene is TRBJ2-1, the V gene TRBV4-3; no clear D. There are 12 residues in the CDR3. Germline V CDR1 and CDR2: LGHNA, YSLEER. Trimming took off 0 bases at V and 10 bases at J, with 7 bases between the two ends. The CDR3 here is CASSQDLAEQFF. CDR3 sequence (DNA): TGCGCCAGCAGCCAAGATTTGGCGGAGCAGTTCTTC.

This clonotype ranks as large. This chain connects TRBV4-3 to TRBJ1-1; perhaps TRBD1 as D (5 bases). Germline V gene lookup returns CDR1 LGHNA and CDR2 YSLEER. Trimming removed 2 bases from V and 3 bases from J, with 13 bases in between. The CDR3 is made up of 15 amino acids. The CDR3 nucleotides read TGCGCCAGCAGCCAAATGATGGGGCTGGACACTGAAGCTTTCTTT. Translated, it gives CASSQMMGLDTEAFF.

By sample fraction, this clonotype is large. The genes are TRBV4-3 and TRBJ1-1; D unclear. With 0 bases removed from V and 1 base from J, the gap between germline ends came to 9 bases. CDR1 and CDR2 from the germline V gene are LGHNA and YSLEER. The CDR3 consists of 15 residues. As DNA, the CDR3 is TGCGCCAGCAGCCAAGAGGGAACTACGAACACTGAAGCTTTCTTT. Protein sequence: CASSQEGTTNTEAFF.

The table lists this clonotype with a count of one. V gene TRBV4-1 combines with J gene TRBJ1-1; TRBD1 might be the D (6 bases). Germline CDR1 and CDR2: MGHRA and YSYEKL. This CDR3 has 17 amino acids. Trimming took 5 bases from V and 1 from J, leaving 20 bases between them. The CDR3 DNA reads TGCGCCAGCAGCTGTCGAGAAATGGACAGCGGGAACACTGAAGCTTTCTTT. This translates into CASSCREMDSGNTEAFF.